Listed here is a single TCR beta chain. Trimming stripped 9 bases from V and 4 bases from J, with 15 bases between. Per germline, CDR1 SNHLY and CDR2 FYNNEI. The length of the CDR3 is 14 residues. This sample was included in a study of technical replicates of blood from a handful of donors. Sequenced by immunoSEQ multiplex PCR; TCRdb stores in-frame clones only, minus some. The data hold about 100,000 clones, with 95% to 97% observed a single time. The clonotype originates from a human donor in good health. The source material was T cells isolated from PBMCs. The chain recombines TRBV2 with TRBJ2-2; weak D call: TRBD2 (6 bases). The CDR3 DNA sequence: TGTGCCAGTACTTTAGCGGTAGTCACCGGGGAGCTGTTTTTT. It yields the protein CASTLAVVTGELFF.